The 7 T cell receptor beta chains below were found in one sample sequenced in a study of blood T cell repertoires in COVID-19. Repertoires were generated with immunoSEQ multiplex PCR, while TCRdb's copy carries only in-frame clones and drops some. Of approximately 250,000 clones listed, about 85% are singletons. Sequencing was carried out using peripheral blood. The receptors were gathered from a young man with active or convalescent COVID-19.

The chain links TRBV5-6 to TRBJ1-5; tentatively, D is TRBD1 (6 bases). The CDR3 is 14 amino acids. Germline loops: CDR1 SGHDT, CDR2 YYEEEE. With 5 bases removed from V and 5 bases from J, the gap between germline ends came to 14 bases. CDR3 DNA: TGTGCCAGCAGTTTAATAGGGGGGGATCAGCCCCAGCATTTT. This codes for CASSLIGGDQPQHF.

The rearrangement uses TRBV11-2 and TRBJ1-2; 12 nucleotides line up with TRBD1. The J segment lost 7 bases and the V segment lost 3 bases, leaving 6 bases of the junction unmatched. Germline V gene lookup returns CDR1 SGHAT and CDR2 FQNNGV. The CDR3 is 15 amino acids. The CDR3 DNA reads as TGTGCCAGCAGCTTCGGGGACAGGGGGCGGGGTGGCTACACCTTC. Translation gives CASSFGDRGRGGYTF. Full variable domain (remainder filled in from reference TRBV11-2 and TRBJ1-2): EAGVAQSPRYKIIEKRQSVAFWCNPISGHATLYWYQQILGQGPKLLIQFQNNGVVDDSQLPKDRFSAERLKGVDSTLKIQPAKLEDSAVYLCASSFGDRGRGGYTFGSGTRLTVV.

Many counts were recorded for this clone. This chain uses TRBV2 with TRBJ2-2, with a weak D call TRBD2 (5 bases). The CDR3 spans 13 residues. V dropped 7 bases and J dropped 3 bases, with 9 bases sitting between them. Per germline, CDR1 SNHLY and CDR2 FYNNEI. The CDR3 DNA sequence: TGTGCCAGCACGCCAGCGGACACCGGGGAGCTGTTTTTT. Encoded protein: CASTPADTGELFF.

The chain has TRBV4-3 and TRBJ2-2; D may be TRBD2 (7 bases). Trimming cost V 4 bases and J 6 bases, with 18 bases left between them. The germline gives CDR1 LGHNA, CDR2 YSLEER. This CDR3 spans 16 amino acids. The CDR3: CASSPKIGGAAGELFF. CDR3 sequence (DNA): TGCGCCAGCAGCCCCAAAATTGGGGGGGCAGCCGGGGAGCTGTTTTTT.

The chain couples TRBV7-2 to TRBJ2-7, with TRBD2 matching 9 bases. The CDR3 is 13 residues long. Per germline, CDR1 SGHTA and CDR2 FQGNSA. Trimming removed 4 bases from V and 4 bases from J; junction bases left unmatched: 2. The CDR3 coding sequence is TGTGCCAGCAGCTCGCGGGAGGGATACGAGCAGTACTTC. Translation gives CASSSREGYEQYF.

The chain recombines TRBV6-5 with TRBJ1-1; 8 nucleotides line up with TRBD1. Unmatched junction bases numbered 11, after V lost 8 bases and J lost 6 bases. CDR3 size: 14 residues. The V gene's germline CDR1 is MNHEY and CDR2 SVGAGI. The CDR3 here is CASRRGLHASEAFF. The CDR3 nucleotides read TGTGCCAGCCGCAGGGGGCTCCATGCGTCTGAAGCTTTCTTT.

The genes are TRBV2 and TRBJ1-1; D possibly corresponds to TRBD1 (6 bases). This CDR3 region has 13 residues. Germline V CDR1 and CDR2: SNHLY, FYNNEI. V was pared by 3 bases and J by 5 bases, with 10 bases between. CDR3 coding DNA: TGTGCCAGCAGTGACGGGGGGCTAACTGAAGCTTTCTTT. It encodes CASSDGGLTEAFF.